These 15 T cell receptor beta chains were all obtained from the same sample, sequenced in a study of CD8+CD57+ T cells in acquired aplastic anemia. Genomic DNA acted as the template from which TCR beta VDJ combination and CDR3 sequence profiling were carried out. TCRdb reprocessed the reads with MiXCR, giving one entry per CDR3 protein. The table shows some 290,000 distinct CDR3 sequences, with roughly half occurring only once. The specimen was sorted CD4+, CD8+, or CD8+CD57+ T cells (not recorded which) from PBMCs. The source of these receptors is a human donor with severe aplastic anemia or a healthy control (not recorded which).

With regard to this clonotype: At one boundary the junction diverges from the germline segment, which might be a read error. V usage is TRBV20-1 and J usage is TRBJ2-7, with D maybe TRBD1 (5 bases). This CDR3 is built from 13 residues. Looked up from germline, CDR1 is DFQATT and CDR2 is SNEGSKA (reference sequence). The CDR3 bases are TGCAGCGCTAGTCCCATGGGAAGGGGCGAGCAGCACTTC. Protein: CSASPMGRGEQHF.

The gene calls are TRBV7-2 and TRBJ2-5; possible D gene TRBD1, 6 bases. CDR3 length equals 15 residues. Trimming removed 8 bases from V and 5 bases from J, with 21 bases in between. The V gene's germline CDR1 is SGHTA and CDR2 FQGNSA. The CDR3 loop is CASAISQGWRETQYF. The CDR3 DNA reads as TGTGCCAGCGCCATATCACAGGGATGGAGGGAGACCCAGTACTTC.

This clonotype occurred many times. The chain joins TRBV5-1 to TRBJ2-7; TRBD1 or TRBD2 may be the D gene (7 bases each). The germline gives CDR1 SGHRS, CDR2 YFSETQ. The V gene lost 0 bases and the J gene lost 4 bases, with 14 bases spanning the gap. The CDR3 has 15 amino acids. The chain's CDR3 is CASSLVQGGRYEQYF. In DNA, the CDR3 is TGCGCCAGCAGCTTGGTCCAGGGGGGGAGATACGAGCAGTACTTC.

This clonotype has ten or more counts. The rearrangement links TRBV7-3 to TRBJ1-6, with D possibly matching TRBD1 (6 bases). V lost 6 bases and J lost 7, with 16 bases in between. The CDR3 consists of 15 residues. CDR1 and CDR2 (germline): SGHTA, FQGTGA. DNA of the CDR3: TGTGCCAGCAGTAAACAGGGATTCGGCAATTCACCCCTCCACTTT. Residues: CASSKQGFGNSPLHF.

This clonotype was seen ten or more times. The chain combines TRBV2 with TRBJ2-1, with a possible D match to TRBD2 (6 bases). The germline CDR1 and CDR2 sequences are SNHLY and FYNNEI. This CDR3 is 15 amino acids long. Trimming cost V 4 bases and J 6 bases, with 16 bases left between them. CDR3 sequence (DNA): TGTGCCAGCAGTGGTCTGCGGGGACCTCCCAATGAGCAGTTCTTC. Amino acids: CASSGLRGPPNEQFF.

This clonotype was recorded once. CDR3 coding DNA: TGTGCCACCAGGCAGGGTATGGGTCAGCCCCAGCATTTT. Its translation: CATRQGMGQPQHF. The J gene is TRBJ1-5, the V gene TRBV24-1; maybe TRBD1 (5 bases). CDR3 length: 13 residues. Trimming cost V 7 bases and J 6 bases, with 12 bases left between them. Germline assignment: CDR1 KGHDR and CDR2 SFDVKD.

This chain uses TRBV25-1 with TRBJ2-5; tentative D call: TRBD1 (6 bases). In germline, CDR1 is MGHDK, CDR2 SYGVNS. Trimming left V 8 bases short and J 6 bases short, with 16 bases between. The CDR3 is made up of 13 amino acids. In nucleotides, the CDR3 is TGTGCCAGCTGCCCGGAGGACAGTAAGACCCAGTACTTC. Its protein product is CASCPEDSKTQYF. Full variable domain (rest looked up from reference TRBV25-1 and TRBJ2-5): EADIYQTPRYLVIGTGKKITLECSQTMGHDKMYWYQQDPGMELHLIHYSYGVNSTEKGDLSSESTVSRIRTEHFPLTLESARPSHTSQYLCASCPEDSKTQYFGPGTRLLVL.

The genes are TRBV5-1 and TRBJ1-1; 9 bases map to TRBD1. The CDR3 extends over 12 amino acids. The trim removed 4 bases at V and 8 bases at J, leaving 3 bases unmatched. The germline V gene encodes CDR1 SGHRS and CDR2 YFSETQ. This CDR3 is CASSPGTGEAFF. Here the CDR3 DNA reads TGCGCCAGCAGCCCGGGGACAGGGGAAGCTTTCTTT.

The chain uses TRBV5-8 and TRBJ1-2; 11 positions match TRBD1. V lost 4 bases, J lost 3 bases, and 8 bases stayed unmatched. The CDR3 extends over 16 amino acids. CDR1 and CDR2 (germline): SGHTS, YDEGEE. CDR3 bases: TGTGCCAGCAGCCTAGCCGGGACAGGGGGTGACTATGGCTACACCTTC. It is translated as CASSLAGTGGDYGYTF.

The CDR3 DNA is TGTGCCATCAGTGGAACCGGGCTCACAGATACGCAGTATTTT. Protein: CAISGTGLTDTQYF. The V and J genes are TRBV10-3 and TRBJ2-3; no firm D call. Trimming shortened V by 4 bases and J by 2 bases, and 10 bases separated the two germline ends. CDR3 size: 14 residues. The germline V gene encodes CDR1 ENHRY and CDR2 SYGVKD.

The CDR3 is CASSLAGLAGSAYEQYF. CDR3 nucleotides: TGTGCCAGCAGCTTGGCGGGACTAGCGGGGTCAGCCTACGAGCAGTACTTC. V gene TRBV5-4 combines with J gene TRBJ2-7; TRBD2 matches 13 bases. Looked up from germline, CDR1 is SGHNT and CDR2 is YYREEE (reference sequence). Unmatched junction bases numbered 5, after V lost 0 bases and J lost 2 bases. The CDR3 covers 17 residues.

The chain recombines TRBV20-1 with TRBJ2-7, with D unclear. This CDR3 is built from 12 residues. Trimming cost V 4 bases and J 7 bases, with 14 bases left between them. Germline CDR1 DFQATT, CDR2 SNEGSKA (reference sequence). The CDR3 is CSAIDNPEEQYF. The CDR3 nucleotides read TGCAGTGCTATCGATAACCCGGAGGAGCAGTACTTC.

This chain joins TRBV29-1 and TRBJ1-4; D uncertain. Per the germline V gene, CDR1 is SQVTM and CDR2 is ANQGSEA. V was cut by 7 bases and J by 7 bases, with 10 bases left in between. This CDR3 spans 11 amino acids. The CDR3 protein is CSALGGEKLFF. The CDR3 bases are TGCAGCGCCCTCGGAGGTGAAAAACTGTTTTTT.

This clonotype was detected many times. V usage is TRBV5-8 and J usage is TRBJ2-5; TRBD2 aligns across 8 bases. The J segment lost 4 bases and the V segment lost 4 bases, leaving 6 bases of the junction unmatched. Germline values: CDR1 SGHTS, CDR2 YDEGEE. CDR3 length equals 14 residues. CDR3 protein: CASSPGGLLETQYF. The DNA of the CDR3 is TGTGCCAGCAGCCCGGGGGGGTTGTTAGAGACCCAGTACTTC.

This chain links TRBV20-1 with TRBJ2-7; the match to TRBD2 covers 11 bases. The CDR3 is made up of 13 amino acids. Germline CDR1 and CDR2: DFQATT and SNEGSKA (reference sequence). The CDR3 sequence is CSTSGGGLDEQYF. DNA for the CDR3: TGCAGCACTAGCGGGGGTGGCTTAGACGAGCAGTACTTC.